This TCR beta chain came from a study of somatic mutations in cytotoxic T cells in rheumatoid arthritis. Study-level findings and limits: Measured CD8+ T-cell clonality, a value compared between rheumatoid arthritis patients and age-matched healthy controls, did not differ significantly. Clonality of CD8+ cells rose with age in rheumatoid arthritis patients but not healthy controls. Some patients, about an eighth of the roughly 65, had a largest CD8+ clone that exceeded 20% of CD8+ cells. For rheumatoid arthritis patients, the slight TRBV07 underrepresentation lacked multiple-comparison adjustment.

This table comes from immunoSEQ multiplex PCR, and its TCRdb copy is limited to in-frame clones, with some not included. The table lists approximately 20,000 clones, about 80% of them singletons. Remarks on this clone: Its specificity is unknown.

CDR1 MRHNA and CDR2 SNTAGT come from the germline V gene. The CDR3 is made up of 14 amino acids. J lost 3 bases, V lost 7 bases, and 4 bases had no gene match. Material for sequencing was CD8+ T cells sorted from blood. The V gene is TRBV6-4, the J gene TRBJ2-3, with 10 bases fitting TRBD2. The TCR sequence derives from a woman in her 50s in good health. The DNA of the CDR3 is TGTGCCAGCACCTTAGCGGGAGGAACAGATACGCAGTATTTT. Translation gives CASTLAGGTDTQYF.